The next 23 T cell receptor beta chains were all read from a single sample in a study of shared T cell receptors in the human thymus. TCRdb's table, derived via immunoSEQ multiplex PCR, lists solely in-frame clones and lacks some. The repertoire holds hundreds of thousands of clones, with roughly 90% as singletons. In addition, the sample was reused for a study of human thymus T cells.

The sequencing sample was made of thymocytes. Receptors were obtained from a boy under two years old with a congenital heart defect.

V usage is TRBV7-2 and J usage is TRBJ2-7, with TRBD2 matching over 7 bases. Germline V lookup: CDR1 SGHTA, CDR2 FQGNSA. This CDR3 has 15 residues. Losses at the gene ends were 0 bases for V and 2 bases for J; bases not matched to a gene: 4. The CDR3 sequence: CASSLAGTTTYEQYF. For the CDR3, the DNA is TGTGCCAGCAGCTTAGCCGGGACTACCACCTACGAGCAGTACTTC. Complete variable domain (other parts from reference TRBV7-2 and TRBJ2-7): GAGVSQSPSNKVTEKGKDVELRCDPISGHTALYWYRQSLGQGLEFLIYFQGNSAPDKSGLPSDRFSAERTGGSVSTLTIQRTQQEDSAVYLCASSLAGTTTYEQYFGPGTRLTVT.

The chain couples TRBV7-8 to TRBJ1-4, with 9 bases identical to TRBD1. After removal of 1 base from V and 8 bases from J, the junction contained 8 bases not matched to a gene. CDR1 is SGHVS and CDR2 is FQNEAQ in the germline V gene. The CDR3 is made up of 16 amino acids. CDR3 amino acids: CASSLGGDRVGEKLFF. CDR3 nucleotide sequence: TGTGCCAGCAGCTTAGGGGGGGACAGGGTTGGAGAAAAACTGTTTTTT.

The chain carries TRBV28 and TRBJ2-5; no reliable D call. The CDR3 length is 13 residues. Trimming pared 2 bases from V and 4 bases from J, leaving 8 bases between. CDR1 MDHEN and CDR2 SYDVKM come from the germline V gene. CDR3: CASSLGRRETQYF. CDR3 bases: TGTGCCAGCAGTTTAGGTCGTAGAGAGACCCAGTACTTC.

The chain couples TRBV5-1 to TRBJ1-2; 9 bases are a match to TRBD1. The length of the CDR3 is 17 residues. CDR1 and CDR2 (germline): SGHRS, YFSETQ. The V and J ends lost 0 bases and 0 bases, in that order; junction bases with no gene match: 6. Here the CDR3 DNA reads TGCGCCAGCAGCTTGGGGGACAGGGTTGCGACTAACTATGGCTACACCTTC. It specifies CASSLGDRVATNYGYTF.

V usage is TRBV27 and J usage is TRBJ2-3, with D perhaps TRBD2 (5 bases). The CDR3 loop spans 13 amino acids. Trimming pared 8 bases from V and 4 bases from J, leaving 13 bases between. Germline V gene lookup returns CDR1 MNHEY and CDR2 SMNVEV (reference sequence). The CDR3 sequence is CASSLEGPDTQYF. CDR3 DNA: TGTGCCAGCTCTCTCGAGGGCCCAGATACGCAGTATTTT.

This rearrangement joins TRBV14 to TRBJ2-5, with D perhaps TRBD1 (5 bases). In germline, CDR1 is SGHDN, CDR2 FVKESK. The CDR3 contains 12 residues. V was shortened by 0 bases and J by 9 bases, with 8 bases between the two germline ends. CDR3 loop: CASSQDPRAQYF. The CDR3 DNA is TGTGCCAGCAGCCAAGATCCCAGGGCCCAGTACTTC.

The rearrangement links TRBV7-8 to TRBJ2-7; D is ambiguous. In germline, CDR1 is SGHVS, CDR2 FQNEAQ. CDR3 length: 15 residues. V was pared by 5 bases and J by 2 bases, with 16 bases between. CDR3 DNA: TGTGCCAGCAGCCAAGCCCGCGGAGCCCCCTACGAGCAGTACTTC. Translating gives CASSQARGAPYEQYF. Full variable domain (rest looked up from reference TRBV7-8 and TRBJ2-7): GAGVSQSPRYKVAKRGQDVALRCDPISGHVSLFWYQQALGQGPEFLTYFQNEAQLDKSGLPSDRFFAERPEGSVSTLKIQRTQQEDSAVYLCASSQARGAPYEQYFGPGTRLTVT.

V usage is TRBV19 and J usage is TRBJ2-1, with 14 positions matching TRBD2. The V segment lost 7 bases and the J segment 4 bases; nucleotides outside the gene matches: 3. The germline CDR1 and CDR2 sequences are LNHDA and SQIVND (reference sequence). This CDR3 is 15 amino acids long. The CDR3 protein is CASMTSGRVYNEQFF. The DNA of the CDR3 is TGTGCCAGTATGACTAGCGGGAGGGTTTACAATGAGCAGTTCTTC.

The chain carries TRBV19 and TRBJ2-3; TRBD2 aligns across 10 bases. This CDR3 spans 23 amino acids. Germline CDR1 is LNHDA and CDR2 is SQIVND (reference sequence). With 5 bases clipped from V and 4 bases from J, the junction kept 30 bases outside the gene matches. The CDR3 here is CASSLGRDPAKESSGSWADTQYF. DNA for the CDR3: TGTGCCAGTAGTTTGGGCAGGGACCCGGCTAAAGAATCTAGCGGGAGTTGGGCAGATACGCAGTATTTT. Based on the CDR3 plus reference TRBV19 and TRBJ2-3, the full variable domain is DGGITQSPKYLFRKEGQNVTLSCEQNLNHDAMYWYRQDPGQGLRLIYYSQIVNDFQKGDIAEGYSVSREKKESFPLTVTSAQKNPTAFYLCASSLGRDPAKESSGSWADTQYFGPGTRLTVL.

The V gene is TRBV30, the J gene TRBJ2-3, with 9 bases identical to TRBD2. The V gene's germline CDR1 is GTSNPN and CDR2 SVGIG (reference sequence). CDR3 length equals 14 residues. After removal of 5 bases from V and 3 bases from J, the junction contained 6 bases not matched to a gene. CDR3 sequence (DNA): TGTGCCTGGGTTAGCGGGAGTTCTACAGATACGCAGTATTTT. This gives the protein CAWVSGSSTDTQYF.

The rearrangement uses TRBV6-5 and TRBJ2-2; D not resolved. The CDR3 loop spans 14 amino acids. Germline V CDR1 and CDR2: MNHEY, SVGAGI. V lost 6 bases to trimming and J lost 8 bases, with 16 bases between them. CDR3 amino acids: CASSPNPVAGELFF. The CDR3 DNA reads TGTGCCAGCAGCCCAAACCCGGTAGCAGGGGAGCTGTTTTTT.

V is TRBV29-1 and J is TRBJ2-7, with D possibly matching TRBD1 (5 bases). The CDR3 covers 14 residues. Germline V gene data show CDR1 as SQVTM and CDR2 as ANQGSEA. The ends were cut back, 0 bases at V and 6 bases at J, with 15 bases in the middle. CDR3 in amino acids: CSVEDAGSRREQYF. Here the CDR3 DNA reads TGCAGCGTTGAAGATGCAGGGTCAAGACGCGAGCAGTACTTC.

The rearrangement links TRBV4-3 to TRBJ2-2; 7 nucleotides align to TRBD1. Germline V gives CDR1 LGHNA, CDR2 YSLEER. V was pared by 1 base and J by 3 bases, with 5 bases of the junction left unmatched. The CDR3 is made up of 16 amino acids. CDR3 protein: CASSQVAGGDTGELFF. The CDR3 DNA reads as TGCGCCAGCAGCCAAGTGGCAGGGGGTGACACCGGGGAGCTGTTTTTT.

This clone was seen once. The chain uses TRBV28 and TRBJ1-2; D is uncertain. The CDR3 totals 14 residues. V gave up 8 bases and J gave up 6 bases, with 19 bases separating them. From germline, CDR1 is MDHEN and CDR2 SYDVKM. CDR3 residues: CASGSAAYMHGYTF. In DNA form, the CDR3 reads TGTGCCAGCGGGTCCGCGGCCTACATGCATGGCTACACCTTC.

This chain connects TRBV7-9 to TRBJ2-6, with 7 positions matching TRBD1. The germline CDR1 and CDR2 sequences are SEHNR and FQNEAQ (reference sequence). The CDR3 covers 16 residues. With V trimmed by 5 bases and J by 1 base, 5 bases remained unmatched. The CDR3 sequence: CASSEPTGSGANVLTF. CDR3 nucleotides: TGTGCCAGCAGCGAACCGACAGGGTCTGGGGCCAACGTCCTGACTTTC.

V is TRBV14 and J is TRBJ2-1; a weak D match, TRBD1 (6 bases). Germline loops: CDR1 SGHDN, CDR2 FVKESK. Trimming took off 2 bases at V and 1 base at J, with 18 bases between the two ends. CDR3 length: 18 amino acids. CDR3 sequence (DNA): TGTGCCAGCAGCCAAAGGGTGATACAGGGTGATTCCTACAATGAGCAGTTCTTC. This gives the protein CASSQRVIQGDSYNEQFF.

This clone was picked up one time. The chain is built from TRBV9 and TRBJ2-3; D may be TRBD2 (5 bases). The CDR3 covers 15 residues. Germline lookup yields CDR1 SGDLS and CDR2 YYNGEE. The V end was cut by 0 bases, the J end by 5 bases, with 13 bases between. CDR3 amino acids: CASSVGETSQDTQYF. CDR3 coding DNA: TGTGCCAGCAGCGTAGGGGAGACGTCCCAAGATACGCAGTATTTT.

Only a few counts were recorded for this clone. The CDR3 spells CASSLLPGVPYNEQFF. For the CDR3, the DNA is TGTGCCAGCAGCTTACTCCCAGGGGTCCCCTACAATGAGCAGTTCTTC. The chain joins TRBV7-4 to TRBJ2-1; maybe TRBD1 (6 bases). Trimming took 2 bases from V and 2 from J, leaving 13 bases between them. The CDR3 is 16 amino acids. Germline CDR1 and CDR2: SGHVT and SQSDAQ.

CDR3 in amino acids: CASSLVIGSGNTIYF. CDR3 bases: TGTGCCAGCAGCTTAGTAATCGGCTCTGGAAACACCATATATTTT. The chain joins TRBV11-2 to TRBJ1-3; D is ambiguous. Trimming left V 1 base short and J 0 bases short, with 7 bases between. This CDR3 region has 15 residues. The germline CDR1 and CDR2 sequences are SGHAT and FQNNGV.

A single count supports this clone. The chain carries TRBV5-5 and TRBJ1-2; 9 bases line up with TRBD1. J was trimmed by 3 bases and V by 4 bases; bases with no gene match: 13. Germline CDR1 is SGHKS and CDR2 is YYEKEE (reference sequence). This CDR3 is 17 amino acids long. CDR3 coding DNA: TGTGCCAGCAGCCCATTCGGGAGGACAGGGGCGGACTATGGCTACACCTTC. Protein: CASSPFGRTGADYGYTF.

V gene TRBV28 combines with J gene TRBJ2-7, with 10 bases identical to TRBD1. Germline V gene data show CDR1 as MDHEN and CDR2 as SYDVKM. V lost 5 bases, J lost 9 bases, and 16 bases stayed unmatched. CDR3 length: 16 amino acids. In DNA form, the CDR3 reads TGTGCCAGCAGTCTAGTACCCGGGACAGGGGCGGTAGGGCAGTACTTC. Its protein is CASSLVPGTGAVGQYF.

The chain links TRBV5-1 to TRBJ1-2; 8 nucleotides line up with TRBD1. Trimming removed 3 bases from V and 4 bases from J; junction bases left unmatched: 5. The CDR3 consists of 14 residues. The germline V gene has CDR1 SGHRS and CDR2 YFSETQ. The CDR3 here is CASSSPGTGYGYTF. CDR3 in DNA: TGCGCCAGCAGCTCTCCCGGGACAGGCTATGGCTACACCTTC. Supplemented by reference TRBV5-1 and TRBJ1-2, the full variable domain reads KAGVTQTPRYLIKTRGQQVTLSCSPISGHRSVSWYQQTPGQGLQFLFEYFSETQRNKGNFPGRFSGRQFSNSRSEMNVSTLELGDSALYLCASSSPGTGYGYTFGSGTRLTVV.

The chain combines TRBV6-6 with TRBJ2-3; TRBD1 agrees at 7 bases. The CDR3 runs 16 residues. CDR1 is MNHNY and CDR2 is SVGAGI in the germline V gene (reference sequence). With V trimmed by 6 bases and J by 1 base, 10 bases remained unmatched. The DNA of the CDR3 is TGTGCCAGCAGCCCCATGACAGGGCCAGGCACAGATACGCAGTATTTT. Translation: CASSPMTGPGTDTQYF.